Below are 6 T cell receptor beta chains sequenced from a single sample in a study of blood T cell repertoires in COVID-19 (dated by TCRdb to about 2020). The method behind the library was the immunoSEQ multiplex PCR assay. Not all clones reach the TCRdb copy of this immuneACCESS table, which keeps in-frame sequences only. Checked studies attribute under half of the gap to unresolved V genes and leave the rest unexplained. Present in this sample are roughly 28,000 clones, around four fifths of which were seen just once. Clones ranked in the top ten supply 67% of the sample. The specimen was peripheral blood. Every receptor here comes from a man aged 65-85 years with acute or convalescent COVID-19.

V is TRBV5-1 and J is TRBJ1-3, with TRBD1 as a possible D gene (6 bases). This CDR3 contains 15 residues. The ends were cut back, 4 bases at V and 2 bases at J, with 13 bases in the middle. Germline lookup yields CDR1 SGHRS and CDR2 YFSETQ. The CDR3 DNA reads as TGCGCCAGCAGCCTGGCAGGGGAAACTGGAAACACCATATATTTT. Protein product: CASSLAGETGNTIYF.

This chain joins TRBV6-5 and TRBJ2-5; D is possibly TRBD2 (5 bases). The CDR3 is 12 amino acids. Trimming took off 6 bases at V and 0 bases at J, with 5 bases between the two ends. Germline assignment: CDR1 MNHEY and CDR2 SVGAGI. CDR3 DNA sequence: TGTGCCAGCAGGGAGGACCAAGAGACCCAGTACTTC. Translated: CASREDQETQYF.

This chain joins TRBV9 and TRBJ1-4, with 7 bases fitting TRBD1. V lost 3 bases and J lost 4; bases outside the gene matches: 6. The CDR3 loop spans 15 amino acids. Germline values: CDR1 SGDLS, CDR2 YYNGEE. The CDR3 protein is CASSGQGELNEKLFF. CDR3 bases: TGTGCCAGCAGCGGACAGGGAGAGCTTAATGAAAAACTGTTTTTT.

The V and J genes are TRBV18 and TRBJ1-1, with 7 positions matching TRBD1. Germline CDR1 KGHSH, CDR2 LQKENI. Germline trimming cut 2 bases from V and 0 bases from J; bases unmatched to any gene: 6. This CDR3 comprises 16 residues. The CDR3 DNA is TGTGCCAGCTCACCATTTTTTGGACAGGTGAACACTGAAGCTTTCTTT. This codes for CASSPFFGQVNTEAFF.

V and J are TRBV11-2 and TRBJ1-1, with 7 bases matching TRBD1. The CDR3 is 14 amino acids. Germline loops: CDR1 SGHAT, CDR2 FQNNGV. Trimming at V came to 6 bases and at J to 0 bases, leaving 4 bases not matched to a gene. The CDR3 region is CASRPGTVNTEAFF. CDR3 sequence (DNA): TGTGCCAGCAGACCCGGGACAGTGAACACTGAAGCTTTCTTT.

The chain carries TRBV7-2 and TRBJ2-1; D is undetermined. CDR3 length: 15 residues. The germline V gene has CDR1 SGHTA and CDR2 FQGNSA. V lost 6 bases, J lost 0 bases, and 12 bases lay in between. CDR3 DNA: TGTGCCAGCAGTCGGATCCGCGGCTCCTACAATGAGCAGTTCTTC. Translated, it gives CASSRIRGSYNEQFF.